These 25 T cell receptor beta chains came from one sample sequenced in a study of blood T cells in healthy people across ages. Primers used in a second PCR of roughly 7 to 12 cycles were a sample-barcoded 5' primer and a J-beta primer mix. TCRdb recomputed calls from the 5' RACE reads with MiXCR, one row per CDR3 protein. The repertoire has under 1,100,000 distinct CDR3 sequences, 20% to 25% of them found once; the top ten carry less than 0.85%. In addition, the sample was reused for a study of T cells of mothers and their children.

Sequencing used blood. These receptors were taken from a girl aged 2 to 9 in good health.

This clonotype was found once. V usage is TRBV3-1 and J usage is TRBJ1-5, with a possible D match to TRBD1 (5 bases). This CDR3 has 15 amino acids. Deletions cut 3 bases from V and 5 bases from J, with 14 bases between. Germline V CDR1 and CDR2: LGHDT, YNNKEL (reference sequence). The CDR3 bases are TGTGCCAGCAGCCAGTCCAGGGAGCGGTATCAGCCCCAGCATTTT. Amino acids: CASSQSRERYQPQHF.

The table lists this clonotype with a few counts. This sequence joins TRBV7-2 and TRBJ2-1; 15 positions agree with TRBD2. V trimming: 5 bases; J trimming: 4 bases; junction bases outside the gene matches: 6. The CDR3 totals 17 residues. CDR1 and CDR2 from the germline V gene are SGHTA and FQGNSA. CDR3: CASSPGLAGGPYNEQFF. CDR3 DNA: TGTGCCAGCAGCCCCGGACTAGCGGGAGGGCCTTACAATGAGCAGTTCTTC.

This clonotype turned up a few times. One junction end disagrees with the germline gene, perhaps due to a read error. This chain uses TRBV6-6 with TRBJ2-7; TRBD2 agrees at 8 bases. The CDR3 is 16 amino acids. The V gene's germline CDR1 is MNHNY and CDR2 SVGAGI (reference sequence). The CDR3 nucleotides are TGTGCCAGCAGCCACGGGGGGGCAGGGACGAACTACGGGCAGTACTTC. It translates to CASSHGGAGTNYGQYF.

The V gene is TRBV29-1, the J gene TRBJ1-1; weak D call: TRBD1 (6 bases). Germline loops: CDR1 SQVTM, CDR2 ANQGSEA. The CDR3 totals 10 residues. The V gene lost 5 bases and the J gene lost 8 bases, with 9 bases spanning the gap. For the CDR3, the DNA is TGCAGCGTTAGGACAGCCGAAGCTTTCTTT. It translates to CSVRTAEAFF. The full variable domain, completed using reference TRBV29-1 and TRBJ1-1, is SAVISQKPSRDICQRGTSLTIQCQVDSQVTMMFWYRQQPGQSLTLIATANQGSEATYESGFVIDKFPISRPNLTFSTLTVSNMSPEDSSIYLCSVRTAEAFFGQGTRLTVV.

This clonotype occurred a few times. The chain combines TRBV25-1 with TRBJ1-1; D remains ambiguous. V was shortened by 2 bases and J by 2 bases, with 6 bases between the two germline ends. This CDR3 spans 13 amino acids. Germline-derived CDR1 and CDR2 are MGHDK and SYGVNS. Written as DNA, the CDR3 is TGTGCCAGCAGTGAACACGGTAACACTGAAGCTTTCTTT. Protein product: CASSEHGNTEAFF.

The chain couples TRBV7-2 to TRBJ2-4; 7 nucleotides line up with TRBD1. Germline V gives CDR1 SGHTA, CDR2 FQGNSA. The V segment lost 5 bases and the J segment 9 bases; nucleotides outside the gene matches: 10. The CDR3 length is 14 residues. The CDR3 protein is CASSAQGSLGIQYF. CDR3 in DNA: TGTGCCAGCAGCGCACAGGGGAGCCTCGGCATTCAGTACTTC.

This clonotype was counted only a few times. The V and J genes are TRBV29-1 and TRBJ2-2, with 12 bases lining up with TRBD2. J gave up 6 bases and V 7 bases, and 6 bases lay outside the gene matches. From germline, CDR1 is SQVTM and CDR2 ANQGSEA. CDR3 length equals 14 residues. The CDR3 nucleotides read TGCAGCGCTCTAGGGACTAGCGGGCCCGGGGAGCTGTTTTTT. Translating gives CSALGTSGPGELFF.

The rearrangement links TRBV4-1 to TRBJ2-2, with 7 bases aligning to TRBD2. The trim removed 4 bases at V and 5 bases at J, leaving 10 bases unmatched. Germline V gene data show CDR1 as MGHRA and CDR2 as YSYEKL. This CDR3 contains 16 residues. DNA for the CDR3: TGCGCCAGCAGCCCCCTTAGTGGGGGGGATACCGGGGAGCTGTTTTTT. Its protein is CASSPLSGGDTGELFF.

The rearrangement links TRBV3-1 to TRBJ2-7; D possibly corresponds to TRBD1 (5 bases). There are 15 residues in the CDR3. Germline CDR1 is LGHDT and CDR2 is YNNKEL (reference sequence). Trimming took 4 bases from V and 3 from J, leaving 16 bases between them. In DNA, the CDR3 is TGTGCCAGCAGCCCACAACAAGGGGTCAGCTACGAGCAGTACTTC. Translated: CASSPQQGVSYEQYF.

The rearrangement links TRBV11-1 to TRBJ2-7, with TRBD2 matching over 10 bases. CDR3 length: 16 amino acids. The junction had 9 bases not matched to a gene; V was cut back by 5 bases and J by 2 bases. Germline lookup yields CDR1 SGHAT and CDR2 FQDESV (reference sequence). CDR3 sequence reads: CASSPWTSGSTYEQYF. CDR3 coding DNA: TGTGCCAGCAGCCCGTGGACTAGCGGTTCTACCTACGAGCAGTACTTC.

This clonotype came up a few times. The J gene is TRBJ1-1, the V gene TRBV5-5; D is possibly TRBD1 (5 bases). Between the trimmed V and J ends, which lost 4 bases and 8 bases, there was a span of 21 bases. This CDR3 comprises 15 residues. Germline-derived CDR1 and CDR2 are SGHKS and YYEKEE (reference sequence). The CDR3 DNA sequence: TGTGCCAGCAGCCTGGCAGACAGCGGTCGGACGGAAGCTTTCTTT. As protein: CASSLADSGRTEAFF.

As to this clonotype: A much larger clone is a single base away; this may be a read error. The chain links TRBV10-3 to TRBJ2-1; D perhaps matches TRBD2 (6 bases). Germline CDR1 reads ENHRY; CDR2 reads SYGVKD. The CDR3 totals 14 residues. Trimming pared 4 bases from V and 0 bases from J, leaving 7 bases between. The CDR3 bases are TGTGCCATCAGTGCCGGGAGCTCCTACAATGAGCAGTTCTTC. Translating it yields CAISAGSSYNEQFF.

This clonotype occurred a few times. Its ends do not fully match the called genes, so a read error is possible. The genes are TRBV28 and TRBJ2-1, with no clear D. The germline gives CDR1 MDHEN, CDR2 SYDVKM. The CDR3 has 14 residues. The chain's CDR3 is CASSPKDSYNEQLF. CDR3 in DNA: TGTGCCAGCAGTCCGAAAGACTCCTACAATGAGCAGCTCTTC.

As for this clonotype: Possible read error: a much larger clone is one base away. CDR3 loop: CASSLEGAGNIQYF. DNA for the CDR3: TGCGCCAGCAGCTTGGAGGGGGCGGGAAACATTCAGTACTTC. This chain connects TRBV5-1 to TRBJ2-4; 7 nucleotides match TRBD1. V lost 0 bases, J lost 6 bases, and 3 bases stayed unmatched. Germline loops: CDR1 SGHRS, CDR2 YFSETQ. The CDR3 has 14 residues.

In its sample, this clonotype was seen a few times. This chain links TRBV12-3 or TRBV12-4 with TRBJ2-2; no clear D. Between the trimmed V and J ends, which lost 3 bases and 9 bases, there was a span of 8 bases. The CDR3 has 12 residues. The CDR3 DNA follows: TGTGCCAGCAGTTTGGAGTTCCGGGAGCTGTTTTTT. As protein: CASSLEFRELFF.

The gene calls are TRBV7-6 and TRBJ1-1, with D possibly matching TRBD1 (6 bases). V lost 10 bases and J 1 base, leaving 13 bases between the germline ends. Germline loops: CDR1 SGHVS, CDR2 FNYEAQ. The CDR3 runs to 13 residues. Written as DNA, the CDR3 is TGTGCCACTCGACAGGCTCAGAACACTGAAGCTTTCTTT. This codes for CATRQAQNTEAFF.

This clonotype was detected only a few times. CDR3 bases: TGTGCCAGCAGTTCACCTATGACTAGTAATATTTACGAGCAGTACTTC. This encodes CASSSPMTSNIYEQYF. This chain connects TRBV27 to TRBJ2-5; the D gene is possibly TRBD2 (6 bases). The tail of the sequence fits TRBJ2-7 better, so the J call may be wrong. Germline V gene lookup returns CDR1 MNHEY and CDR2 SMNVEV (reference sequence). The CDR3 length is 16 residues.

V is TRBV11-3 and J is TRBJ1-4; 7 nucleotides agree with TRBD1. The length of the CDR3 is 16 residues. The germline V gene encodes CDR1 SGHNT and CDR2 YENEEA. V was pared by 5 bases and J by 0 bases, with 6 bases of the junction left unmatched. This chain's CDR3 is CASSEPGTATNEKLFF. DNA of the CDR3: TGTGCCAGCAGCGAACCCGGGACAGCAACTAATGAAAAACTGTTTTTT.

This clonotype was detected only a few times. This chain uses TRBV6-5 with TRBJ1-2; D is unresolved. Germline values: CDR1 MNHEY, CDR2 SVGAGI. This CDR3 spans 15 amino acids. V gave up 6 bases and J gave up 4 bases, with 18 bases separating them. The chain's CDR3 is CASRNIRKESYGYTF. The CDR3 DNA reads as TGTGCCAGCAGAAATATCAGAAAAGAATCCTATGGCTACACCTTC.

V is TRBV7-6 and J is TRBJ1-2; D is unresolved. CDR3 size: 17 residues. Trimming stripped 2 bases from V and 2 bases from J, with 18 bases between. Germline assignment: CDR1 SGHVS and CDR2 FNYEAQ. The chain's CDR3 is CASSLSSNPTTNYGYTF. The CDR3 nucleotides read TGTGCCAGCAGCTTAAGTTCTAACCCTACGACCAACTATGGCTACACCTTC.

The chain has TRBV4-3 and TRBJ2-5, with D possibly called TRBD1 or TRBD2 (6 bases each). The CDR3 runs to 17 residues. Germline CDR1 LGHNA, CDR2 YSLEER. Between the trimmed V and J ends, which lost 1 base and 2 bases, there was a span of 17 bases. As DNA, the CDR3 is TGCGCCAGCAGCCAAGGGACGGGGGCGGTATCTCAAGAGACCCAGTACTTC. Protein: CASSQGTGAVSQETQYF.

This clonotype was detected a few times. The chain combines TRBV5-1 with TRBJ1-3; D remains ambiguous. This CDR3 has 15 residues. Trimming took 1 base from V and 4 from J, leaving 12 bases between them. CDR1 and CDR2 (germline): SGHRS, YFSETQ. The CDR3 region is CASSLTWENGNTIYF. The CDR3 DNA follows: TGCGCCAGCAGCTTGACTTGGGAGAACGGAAACACCATATATTTT.

The chain uses TRBV4-2 and TRBJ2-3; D uncertain. The CDR3 loop spans 14 amino acids. Deletions cut 0 bases from V and 2 bases from J, with 6 bases between. Germline CDR1 is LGHNA and CDR2 is YNFKEQ. This chain's CDR3 is CASSQDFYTDTQYF. Here the CDR3 DNA reads TGTGCCAGCAGCCAAGATTTCTACACAGATACGCAGTATTTT.

The rearrangement links TRBV10-3 to TRBJ2-3; 8 bases map to TRBD1. In germline, CDR1 is ENHRY, CDR2 SYGVKD. Losses at the gene ends were 7 bases for V and 7 bases for J; bases not matched to a gene: 10. This CDR3 has 14 amino acids. CDR3 loop: CAITSGGEGNTQYF. The DNA for the CDR3 is TGTGCCATCACTTCAGGGGGCGAAGGGAATACGCAGTATTTT.

The chain combines TRBV7-6 with TRBJ2-5; 7 bases fit TRBD2. Losses at the gene ends were 1 base for V and 2 bases for J; bases not matched to a gene: 10. This CDR3 has 17 residues. Germline-derived CDR1 and CDR2 are SGHVS and FNYEAQ. CDR3 in amino acids: CASSLGRWREYQETQYF. The CDR3, as DNA: TGTGCCAGCAGCTTAGGGCGTTGGCGGGAGTATCAAGAGACCCAGTACTTC.